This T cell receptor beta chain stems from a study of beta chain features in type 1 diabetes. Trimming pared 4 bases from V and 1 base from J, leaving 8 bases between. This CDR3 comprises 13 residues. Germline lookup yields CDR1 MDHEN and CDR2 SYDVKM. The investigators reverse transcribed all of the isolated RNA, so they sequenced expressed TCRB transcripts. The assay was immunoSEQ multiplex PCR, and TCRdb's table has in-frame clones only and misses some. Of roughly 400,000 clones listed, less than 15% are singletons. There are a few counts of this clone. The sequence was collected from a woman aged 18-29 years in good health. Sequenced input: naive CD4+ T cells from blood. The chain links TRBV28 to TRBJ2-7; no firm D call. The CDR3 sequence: CASSSTPSYEQYF. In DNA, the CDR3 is TGTGCCAGCAGTTCAACACCTTCCTACGAGCAGTACTTC.